This entry concerns a single TCR beta chain. Its binding antigen is unknown. The record has no base qualities; no much larger clone is one base away. The data originate from a study of control samples from healthy donors and cancer patients (dated by TCRdb to about 2020). From its cysteine to its phenylalanine, the CDR3 spans 18 amino acids. The CDR3 DNA has 54 bases and is translated from base 1. The germline V gene encodes CDR1 SGHTA and CDR2 FQGNSA. The germline V end is reduced by 5 bases and the J end by 3 bases; junction bases left unmatched: 9. The method behind the library was the immunoSEQ multiplex PCR assay. The immuneACCESS repertoire file appears here via TCRdb, limited to in-frame rearrangements. These files lack a portion of the clones; in checked studies, under half of the deficit traces to unresolved V genes, and the cause of the others is not known. This sample comprises some 150,000 clones, around 90% of them detected only once. The top ten constitute 3.2% of the sample.

This receptor was identified in a man in his thirties or forties in good health. The chain is made from TRBV7-2 and TRBJ2-1; 14 bases in the middle match TRBD2. What was sequenced was blood. The CDR3 amino acid sequence is: CASSARTSGGRLYNEQFF. The DNA sequence is given as TGTGCCAGCAGCGCCCGGACTAGCGGGGGGCGCCTCTACAATGAGCAGTTCTTC.